These 26 T cell receptor beta chains were all obtained from the same sample, sequenced in a study of T-cell reconstitution after alpha-beta-depleted transplantation in children. Unique molecular identifiers were built into the TCRbeta library. TCRdb called the PCR reads again in MiXCR, with one record for every CDR3 protein. The data show 90,000 to 150,000 distinct CDR3 sequences, 23% seen once. Sequenced material: PBMCs, mostly from graft donor cells, taken 180 days after TCRalphabeta/CD19-depleted stem cell transplant. These receptor sequences come from a male patient aged 2-15 years who had a stem cell transplant for chronic granulomatous disease, so the T cells may come from the graft donor.

In its sample, this clonotype was seen many times. The chain joins TRBV7-8 to TRBJ2-1, with 7 bases that match TRBD2. CDR1 and CDR2 (germline): SGHVS, FQNEAQ. The V gene end was trimmed by 6 bases and the J gene end by 4 bases; junction bases not matched to a gene: 6. The CDR3 contains 14 residues. The CDR3: CASRLAGDYNEQFF. The DNA of the CDR3 is TGTGCCAGCAGACTGGCGGGGGATTACAATGAGCAGTTCTTC.

The rearrangement joins TRBV11-2 to TRBJ2-2; D possibly matches TRBD1 or TRBD2 (5 bases each). Trimming removed 7 bases from V and 0 bases from J, with 12 bases in between. The CDR3 is made up of 15 amino acids. Looked up from germline, CDR1 is SGHAT and CDR2 is FQNNGV. The CDR3 here is CASNAVGPNTGELFF. CDR3 nucleotides: TGTGCCAGCAACGCAGTGGGACCGAACACCGGGGAGCTGTTTTTT.

The table lists this clonotype with many counts. The V and J genes are TRBV20-1 and TRBJ2-1; D is possibly TRBD2 (5 bases). CDR3 length: 12 amino acids. Per germline, CDR1 DFQATT and CDR2 SNEGSKA (reference sequence). Trimming pared 5 bases from V and 7 bases from J, leaving 12 bases between. The CDR3 spells CSASSRENEQFF. In nucleotides, the CDR3 is TGCAGTGCTTCCTCGAGGGAGAATGAGCAGTTCTTC.

The chain joins TRBV5-1 to TRBJ2-1, with 8 bases aligning to TRBD2. The germline V gene has CDR1 SGHRS and CDR2 YFSETQ. The CDR3 has 15 amino acids. The V segment lost 3 bases and the J segment 4 bases; nucleotides outside the gene matches: 6. The CDR3 reads CASSSASGPYNEQFF. The DNA of the CDR3 is TGCGCCAGCAGCTCCGCTAGCGGGCCATACAATGAGCAGTTCTTC. The full variable domain, with the rest looked up from reference TRBV5-1 and TRBJ2-1, is KAGVTQTPRYLIKTRGQQVTLSCSPISGHRSVSWYQQTPGQGLQFLFEYFSETQRNKGNFPGRFSGRQFSNSRSEMNVSTLELGDSALYLCASSSASGPYNEQFFGPGTRLTVL.

The chain uses TRBV5-6 and TRBJ2-1, with TRBD2 as a possible D gene (5 bases). The germline V and J ends were trimmed by 1 base and 8 bases, with 7 bases remaining between them. This CDR3 spans 12 amino acids. Germline V CDR1 and CDR2: SGHDT, YYEEEE. The CDR3 sequence is CASSLQRHEQFF. Here the CDR3 DNA reads TGTGCCAGCAGCTTGCAGCGGCATGAGCAGTTCTTC.

This clonotype showed up many times. V and J are TRBV20-1 and TRBJ2-3; D is undetermined. The CDR3 sequence is 18 residues long. Per germline, CDR1 DFQATT and CDR2 SNEGSKA (reference sequence). Trimming cost V 6 bases and J 2 bases, with 27 bases left between them. CDR3 sequence reads: CSARHYRTARTHTDTQYF. The CDR3 bases are TGCAGTGCCAGACACTATCGGACGGCAAGAACGCACACAGATACGCAGTATTTT.

This sequence joins TRBV4-1 and TRBJ1-2; TRBD1 agrees at 7 bases. J was trimmed by 4 bases and V by 4 bases; bases with no gene match: 12. Looked up from germline, CDR1 is MGHRA and CDR2 is YSYEKL. CDR3 length equals 16 residues. CDR3 protein: CASSRITGTDLYGYTF. CDR3 nucleotide sequence: TGCGCCAGCAGCCGCATAACCGGGACAGACCTCTATGGCTACACCTTC.

This clonotype was observed a handful of times. The chain couples TRBV20-1 to TRBJ2-1; either TRBD1 or TRBD2 may fit D (6 bases each). CDR3 length: 15 amino acids. The germline CDR1 and CDR2 sequences are DFQATT and SNEGSKA (reference sequence). Trimming took off 3 bases at V and 1 base at J, with 13 bases between the two ends. The CDR3 reads CSARVQGGSYNEQFF. As DNA, the CDR3 is TGCAGTGCTAGGGTACAGGGAGGTTCCTACAATGAGCAGTTCTTC.

This clonotype was counted at least ten times. The chain couples TRBV20-1 to TRBJ2-7, with D maybe TRBD2 (6 bases). The germline V gene has CDR1 DFQATT and CDR2 SNEGSKA (reference sequence). This CDR3 is 13 amino acids long. The V end lost 0 bases, the J end lost 2 bases, and 8 bases lay between the germline ends. As DNA, the CDR3 is TGCAGTGCTAGAGATGCTAGCGCCTACGAGCAGTACTTC. Its translation is CSARDASAYEQYF.

This clonotype was observed a few times. The chain is built from TRBV29-1 and TRBJ2-1; TRBD2 matches 9 bases. Trimming cost V 6 bases and J 0 bases; bases outside gene matches: 15. CDR3 length equals 18 residues. Germline CDR1 and CDR2: SQVTM and ANQGSEA. CDR3 sequence: CSVRPGLAGRGSYNEQFF. The CDR3 DNA reads TGCAGCGTCCGCCCCGGGCTAGCGGGGAGGGGCTCCTACAATGAGCAGTTCTTC.

The chain has TRBV4-1 and TRBJ2-5, with a possible D match to TRBD2 (5 bases). Germline CDR1 MGHRA, CDR2 YSYEKL. V was clipped by 1 base and J by 3 bases, with 6 bases between them. The CDR3 is 13 residues long. The CDR3 protein is CASSQAGKETQYF. DNA for the CDR3: TGCGCCAGCAGCCAAGCGGGGAAAGAGACCCAGTACTTC.

The rearrangement joins TRBV24-1 to TRBJ2-1; D tentatively fits TRBD1 or TRBD2 (5 bases each). V shed 4 bases and J shed 6 bases, with 18 bases lying between them. The length of the CDR3 is 16 residues. In germline, CDR1 is KGHDR, CDR2 SFDVKD. CDR3 in amino acids: CATSDPGTDAFNEQFF. As DNA, the CDR3 is TGTGCCACCAGTGACCCCGGGACCGACGCCTTCAATGAGCAGTTCTTC.

This clonotype was detected many times. V is TRBV9 and J is TRBJ1-1, with D possibly TRBD1 on 6 matching bases. CDR3 length equals 14 residues. Looked up from germline, CDR1 is SGDLS and CDR2 is YYNGEE. V was trimmed by 4 bases and J by 3 bases, leaving 13 bases between them. The CDR3 loop is CASSPLQGYTEAFF. For the CDR3, the DNA is TGTGCCAGCAGCCCCCTGCAGGGGTACACTGAAGCTTTCTTT.

The V gene is TRBV12-3 or TRBV12-4, the J gene TRBJ2-6; TRBD2 might be the D (5 bases). V shed 6 bases and J shed 1 base, with 10 bases lying between them. The CDR3 spans 15 residues. CDR3 in amino acids: CASSPTRSGANVLTF. The CDR3 bases are TGTGCCAGCAGCCCTACTAGGTCTGGGGCCAACGTCCTGACTTTC.

This clonotype has at least ten counts. The gene calls are TRBV18 and TRBJ2-6; D gene ambiguous. V was shortened by 3 bases and J by 0 bases, with 6 bases between the two germline ends. This CDR3 comprises 15 residues. The V gene's germline CDR1 is KGHSH and CDR2 LQKENI. CDR3 sequence (DNA): TGTGCCAGCTCACCGTCCAACTCTGGGGCCAACGTCCTGACTTTC. Its protein product is CASSPSNSGANVLTF. The whole variable domain, remainder taken from reference TRBV18 and TRBJ2-6, is NAGVMQNPRHLVRRRGQEARLRCSPMKGHSHVYWYRQLPEEGLKFMVYLQKENIIDESGMPKERFSAEFPKEGPSILRIQQVVRGDSAAYFCASSPSNSGANVLTFGAGSRLTVL.

This clonotype came up once. This chain joins TRBV12-3 or TRBV12-4 and TRBJ1-3; D is unresolved. The ends were cut back, 3 bases at V and 0 bases at J, with 3 bases in the middle. The CDR3 is 13 residues long. CDR3 protein: CASSLLSGNTIYF. The CDR3 DNA follows: TGTGCCAGCAGTTTGCTCTCTGGAAACACCATATATTTT.

The rearrangement links TRBV28 to TRBJ1-5; D gene uncertain. The germline gives CDR1 MDHEN, CDR2 SYDVKM. The CDR3 is 14 residues long. Deletions cut 6 bases from V and 2 bases from J, with 11 bases between. The DNA of the CDR3 is TGTGCCAGCAGGGAGGTGGGTGGCAATCAGCCCCAGCATTTT. It translates to CASREVGGNQPQHF.

The V call is TRBV10-3, the J call TRBJ2-1; no firm D call. From germline, CDR1 is ENHRY and CDR2 SYGVKD. The V end was cut by 6 bases, the J end by 1 base, with 7 bases between. This CDR3 is built from 13 residues. The CDR3, as DNA: TGTGCCATCAGGACGCTTTCCTACAATGAGCAGTTCTTC. It is translated as CAIRTLSYNEQFF.

The genes are TRBV4-2 and TRBJ2-1; weak D call: TRBD1 (6 bases). V was cut by 6 bases and J by 8 bases, with 17 bases left in between. Looked up from germline, CDR1 is LGHNA and CDR2 is YNFKEQ. The CDR3 contains 14 residues. The CDR3 spells CASRLQGSRDEQFF. As DNA, the CDR3 is TGTGCCAGCAGACTACAGGGTTCTAGGGATGAGCAGTTCTTC.

This chain joins TRBV5-1 and TRBJ2-1; TRBD2 aligns across 11 bases. Germline assignment: CDR1 SGHRS and CDR2 YFSETQ. After removal of 7 bases from V and 6 bases from J, the junction contained 12 bases not matched to a gene. This CDR3 comprises 16 residues. The CDR3 is CASAGASGRRGNEQFF. The CDR3 coding sequence is TGCGCCAGCGCCGGCGCTAGCGGGAGGAGGGGCAATGAGCAGTTCTTC.

The chain is built from TRBV4-3 and TRBJ2-4; 7 bases are shared with TRBD1. CDR3 size: 13 residues. Germline V gene data show CDR1 as LGHNA and CDR2 as YSLEER. The junction had 5 bases not matched to a gene; V was cut back by 3 bases and J by 9 bases. The CDR3 here is CASSHEQGSIQYF. For the CDR3, the DNA is TGCGCCAGCAGCCACGAACAGGGGAGCATTCAGTACTTC.

This clonotype was picked up many times. CDR3: CASQELAGESETQYF. DNA of the CDR3: TGTGCCAGCCAGGAGTTAGCGGGAGAGTCAGAGACCCAGTACTTC. This chain joins TRBV28 and TRBJ2-5; 9 bases map to TRBD2. The CDR3 has 15 amino acids. V was clipped by 8 bases and J by 4 bases; unmatched bases: 11. Germline V gives CDR1 MDHEN, CDR2 SYDVKM.

This clonotype was counted between two and nine times. A junction end diverges from the germline sequence, so it may reflect a read error. The CDR3 reads CCARGRPSVTYEQYF. The CDR3 nucleotides are TGCTGTGCTAGAGGCCGCCCTAGCGTGACCTACGAGCAGTACTTC. This rearrangement joins TRBV20-1 to TRBJ2-7, with D possibly matching TRBD2 (6 bases). CDR3 length: 15 residues. CDR1 is DFQATT, CDR2 SNEGSKA, per germline (reference sequence).

This clonotype came up a few times. The chain joins TRBV20-1 to TRBJ2-3, with 13 bases lining up with TRBD2. From germline, CDR1 is DFQATT and CDR2 SNEGSKA (reference sequence). The CDR3 length is 16 residues. V was clipped by 3 bases and J by 3 bases; unmatched bases: 6. CDR3 DNA: TGCAGTGCTAGCCTACTAGCGGGGGGGCCAACAGATACGCAGTATTTT. Protein: CSASLLAGGPTDTQYF.

This clonotype showed up just a few times. The chain combines TRBV6-2 or TRBV6-3 with TRBJ2-1; 14 bases agree with TRBD2. V was clipped by 4 bases and J by 10 bases; unmatched bases: 18. CDR3 length: 19 amino acids. CDR1 is MNHEY and CDR2 is SVGEGT in the germline V gene. CDR3 sequence: CASSSPWGRLAGGPGEQFF. The CDR3 coding sequence is TGTGCCAGCAGTTCTCCCTGGGGCCGACTAGCGGGAGGGCCAGGGGAGCAGTTCTTC.

The gene calls are TRBV7-8 and TRBJ2-7; possibly TRBD1 for D (5 bases). This CDR3 spans 13 amino acids. The germline V and J ends were trimmed by 6 bases and 4 bases, with 13 bases remaining between them. Germline CDR1 reads SGHVS; CDR2 reads FQNEAQ. CDR3 region: CASRAKGNYEQYF. The CDR3 DNA is TGTGCCAGCAGAGCGAAGGGGAATTACGAGCAGTACTTC.